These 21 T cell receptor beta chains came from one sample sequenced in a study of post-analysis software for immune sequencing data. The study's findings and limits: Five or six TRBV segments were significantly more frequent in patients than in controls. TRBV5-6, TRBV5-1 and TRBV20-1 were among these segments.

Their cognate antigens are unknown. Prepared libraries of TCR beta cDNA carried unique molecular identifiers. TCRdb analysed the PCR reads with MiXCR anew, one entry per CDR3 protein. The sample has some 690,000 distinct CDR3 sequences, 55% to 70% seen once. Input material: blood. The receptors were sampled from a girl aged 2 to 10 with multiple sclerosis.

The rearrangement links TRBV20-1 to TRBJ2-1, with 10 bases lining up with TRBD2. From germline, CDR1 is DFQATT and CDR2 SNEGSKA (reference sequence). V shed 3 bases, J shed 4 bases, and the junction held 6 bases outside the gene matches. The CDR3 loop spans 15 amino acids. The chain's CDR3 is CSASHPSGGYNEQFF. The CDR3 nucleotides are TGCAGTGCTAGTCACCCTAGCGGGGGATACAATGAGCAGTTCTTC.

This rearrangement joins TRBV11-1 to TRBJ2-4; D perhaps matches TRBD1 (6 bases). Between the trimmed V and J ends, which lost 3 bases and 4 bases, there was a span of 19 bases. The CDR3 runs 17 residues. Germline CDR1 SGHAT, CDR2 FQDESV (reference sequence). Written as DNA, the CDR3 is TGTGCCAGCAGCTTTTCTTTGGGGGCGTCCTTTAAAAACATTCAGTACTTC. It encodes CASSFSLGASFKNIQYF.

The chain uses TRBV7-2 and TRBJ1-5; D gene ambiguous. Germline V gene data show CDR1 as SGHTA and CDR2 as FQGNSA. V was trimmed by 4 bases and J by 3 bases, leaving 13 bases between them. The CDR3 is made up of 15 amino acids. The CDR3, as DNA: TGTGCCAGCAGCTCCGACGGATACCCCAATCAGCCCCAGCATTTT. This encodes CASSSDGYPNQPQHF.

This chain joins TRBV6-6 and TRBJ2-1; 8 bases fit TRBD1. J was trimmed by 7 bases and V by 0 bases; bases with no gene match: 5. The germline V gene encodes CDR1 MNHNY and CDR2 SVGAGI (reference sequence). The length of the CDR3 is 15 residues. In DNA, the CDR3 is TGTGCCAGCAGTTACTCGAAAACAGGGGGTAATGAGCAGTTCTTC. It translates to CASSYSKTGGNEQFF.

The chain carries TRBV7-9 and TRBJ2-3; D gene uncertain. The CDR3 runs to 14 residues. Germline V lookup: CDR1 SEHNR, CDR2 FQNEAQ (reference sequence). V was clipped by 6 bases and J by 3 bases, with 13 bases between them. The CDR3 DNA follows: TGTGCCAGCAGAGGGCAGTACCCGACAGATACGCAGTATTTT. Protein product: CASRGQYPTDTQYF.

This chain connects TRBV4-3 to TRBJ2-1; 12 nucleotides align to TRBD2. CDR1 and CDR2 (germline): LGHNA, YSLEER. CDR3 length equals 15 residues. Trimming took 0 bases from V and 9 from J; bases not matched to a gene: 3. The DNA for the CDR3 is TGCGCCAGCAGCCAAGAAGCTAGCGGGGGGGTTGAGCAGTTCTTC. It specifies CASSQEASGGVEQFF.

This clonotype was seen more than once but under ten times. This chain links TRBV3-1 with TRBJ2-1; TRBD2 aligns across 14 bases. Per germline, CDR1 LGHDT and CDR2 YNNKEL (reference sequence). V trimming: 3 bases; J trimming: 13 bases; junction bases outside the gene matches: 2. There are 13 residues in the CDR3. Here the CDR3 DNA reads TGTGCCAGCAGCCAGACTAGCGGGGGGGCTCAGTTCTTC. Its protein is CASSQTSGGAQFF.

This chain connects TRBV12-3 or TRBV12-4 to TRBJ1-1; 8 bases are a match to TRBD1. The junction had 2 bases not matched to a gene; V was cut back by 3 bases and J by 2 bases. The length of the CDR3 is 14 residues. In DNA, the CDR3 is TGTGCCAGCAGTTTTTCAGGGGGCAACACTGAAGCTTTCTTT. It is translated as CASSFSGGNTEAFF.

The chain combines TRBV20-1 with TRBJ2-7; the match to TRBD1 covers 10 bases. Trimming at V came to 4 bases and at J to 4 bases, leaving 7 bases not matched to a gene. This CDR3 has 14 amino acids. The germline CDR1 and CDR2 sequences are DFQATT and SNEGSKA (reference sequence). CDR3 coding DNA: TGCAGTGCTACCGGGACAGGGGTCGTGTACGAGCAGTACTTC. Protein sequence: CSATGTGVVYEQYF.

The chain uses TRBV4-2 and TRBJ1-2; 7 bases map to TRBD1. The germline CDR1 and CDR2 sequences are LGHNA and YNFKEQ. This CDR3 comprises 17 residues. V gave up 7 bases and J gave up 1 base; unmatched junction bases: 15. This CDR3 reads CASTYKPRDSHNYGYTF. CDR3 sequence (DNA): TGTGCCAGCACCTACAAACCTCGGGACAGTCATAACTATGGCTACACCTTC.

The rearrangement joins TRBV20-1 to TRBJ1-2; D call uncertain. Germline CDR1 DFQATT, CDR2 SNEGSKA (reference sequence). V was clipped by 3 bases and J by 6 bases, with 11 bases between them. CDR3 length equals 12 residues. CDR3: CSASRTPNGYTF. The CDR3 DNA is TGCAGTGCTAGTAGGACCCCCAATGGCTACACCTTC.

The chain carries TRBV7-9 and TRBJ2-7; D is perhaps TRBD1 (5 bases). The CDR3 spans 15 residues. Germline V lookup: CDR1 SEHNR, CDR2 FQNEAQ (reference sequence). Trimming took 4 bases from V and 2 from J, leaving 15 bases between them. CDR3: CASSSGSQGPYEQYF. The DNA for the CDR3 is TGTGCCAGCAGCTCCGGTAGCCAGGGTCCCTACGAGCAGTACTTC.

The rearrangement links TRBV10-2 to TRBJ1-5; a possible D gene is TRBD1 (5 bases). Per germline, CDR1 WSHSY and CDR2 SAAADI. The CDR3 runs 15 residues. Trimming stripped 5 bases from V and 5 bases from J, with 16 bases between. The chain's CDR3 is CASSTRVGGYQPQHF. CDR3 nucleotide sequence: TGCGCCAGCAGTACCAGGGTCGGGGGATATCAGCCCCAGCATTTT.

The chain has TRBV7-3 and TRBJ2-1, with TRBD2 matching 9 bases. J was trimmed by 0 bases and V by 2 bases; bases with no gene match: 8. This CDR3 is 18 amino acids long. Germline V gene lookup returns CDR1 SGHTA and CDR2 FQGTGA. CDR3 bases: TGTGCCAGCAGCTTATCTGGCGGGAGGGGCTACTCCTACAATGAGCAGTTCTTC. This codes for CASSLSGGRGYSYNEQFF.

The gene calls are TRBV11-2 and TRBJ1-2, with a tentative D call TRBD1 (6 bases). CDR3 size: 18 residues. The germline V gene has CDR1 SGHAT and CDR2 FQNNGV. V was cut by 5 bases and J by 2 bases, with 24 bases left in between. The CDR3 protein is CASSPFLLRQEWNYGYTF. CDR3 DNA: TGTGCCAGCAGCCCCTTTCTACTTAGACAGGAATGGAACTATGGCTACACCTTC.

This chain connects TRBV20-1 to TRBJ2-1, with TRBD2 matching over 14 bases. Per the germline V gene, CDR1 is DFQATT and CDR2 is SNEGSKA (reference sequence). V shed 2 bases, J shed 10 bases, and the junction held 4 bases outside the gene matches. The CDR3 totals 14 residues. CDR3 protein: CSARSRTSGREQFF. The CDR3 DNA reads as TGCAGTGCTAGATCCCGGACTAGCGGGAGGGAGCAGTTCTTC.

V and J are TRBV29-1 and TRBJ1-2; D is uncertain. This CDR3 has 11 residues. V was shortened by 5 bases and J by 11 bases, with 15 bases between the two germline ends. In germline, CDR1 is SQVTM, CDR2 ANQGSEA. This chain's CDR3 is CSVPVPPYYTF. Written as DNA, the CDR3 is TGCAGCGTTCCGGTCCCCCCCTATTACACCTTC.

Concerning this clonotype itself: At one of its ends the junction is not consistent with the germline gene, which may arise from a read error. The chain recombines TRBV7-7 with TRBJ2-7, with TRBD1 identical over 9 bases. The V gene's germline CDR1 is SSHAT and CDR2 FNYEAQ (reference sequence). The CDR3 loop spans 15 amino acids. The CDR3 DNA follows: TGTGCTAGCAGCGCCGGGACAGGGAGTTTGTACGAGCAGTACTTC. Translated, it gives CASSAGTGSLYEQYF.

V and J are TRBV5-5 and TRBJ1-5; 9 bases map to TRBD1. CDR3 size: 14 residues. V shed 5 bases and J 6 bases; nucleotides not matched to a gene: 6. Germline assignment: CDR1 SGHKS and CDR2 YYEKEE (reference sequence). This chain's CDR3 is CASRPGQGSQPQHF. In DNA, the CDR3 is TGTGCCAGCAGACCGGGACAGGGCAGTCAGCCCCAGCATTTT.

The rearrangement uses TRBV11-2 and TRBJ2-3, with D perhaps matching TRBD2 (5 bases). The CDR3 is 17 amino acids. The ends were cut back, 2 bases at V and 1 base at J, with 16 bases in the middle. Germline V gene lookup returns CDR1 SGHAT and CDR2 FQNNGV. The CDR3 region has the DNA TGTGCCAGCAGCTTACGGGGAATCCTGGACCGCACAGATACGCAGTATTTT. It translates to CASSLRGILDRTDTQYF.

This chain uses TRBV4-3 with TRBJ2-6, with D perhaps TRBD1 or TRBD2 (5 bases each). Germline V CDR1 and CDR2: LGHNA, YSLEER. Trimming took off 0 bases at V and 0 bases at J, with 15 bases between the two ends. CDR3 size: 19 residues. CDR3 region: CASSQDGTGRRSGANVLTF. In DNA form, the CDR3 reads TGCGCCAGCAGCCAAGATGGGACGGGACGCCGCTCTGGGGCCAACGTCCTGACTTTC.